The source of this T cell receptor (beta chain) is a study of blood T cell repertoires in COVID-19. About the research overall: The United States, Italy and Spain were the sources of the acute and convalescent COVID-19 samples.

This clone was counted between two and nine times. Authors' processing steps: Amplified reference gene primers provided the basis for estimating nucleated cell counts. Repertoires were generated with immunoSEQ multiplex PCR, while TCRdb's copy carries only in-frame clones and drops some. From that table come the V and J calls and clone size; the DNA was used to work out D and trimming. The table shows about 310,000 clones, with approximately 85% occurring only once. CDR3 length: 15 residues. Germline V gene lookup returns CDR1 LNHDA and CDR2 SQIVND (reference sequence). Trimming took 7 bases from V and 10 from J, leaving 20 bases between them. Cohorts were assigned according to the clinical history that participants reported. All recovered Cohort 3 donors got two negative PCRs, got clearance, or saw symptom resolution.

The chain uses TRBV19 and TRBJ1-6, with D maybe TRBD1 (5 bases). Source material: PBMCs or T cells enriched from blood (not recorded which). The sequence was obtained from a young man who had recovered from COVID-19. The CDR3 nucleotides are TGTGCCAGTAACGATCGGCAGGGTGGAACCTCACCCCTCCACTTT. Protein product: CASNDRQGGTSPLHF.